This TCR beta chain was sequenced in a study of shared clonotypes between healthy human individuals (dated by TCRdb to between 2020 and 2021). For the study in its entirety: The cohort comprised two women and a few men aged 18 to 49 years. For each donor, CD4 naive and CD4 memory were each run on three plates, CD8 naive on two plates, and CD8 memory on one plate. Libraries were prepared and TCR repertoires were sequenced by different laboratories using diverse techniques, in order to increase sequencing depth and limit assay-specific biases. Per donor, leukapheresis produced somewhere between about 0.9 and 9.5 billion PBMCs. To estimate repertoire size and how much clonotype sharing occurs between individuals, the study deeply sequenced the blood TCR repertoires of five healthy adults. Overall study results and their limits: Because the study included only a small number of donors, the genetic and exposure-history diversity represented was limited. Sampling was restricted to blood, and TCR repertoires in tissue are likely to differ from TCR repertoires in blood. Estimated clonotype richness was generally larger for naive than for memory subsets. Compared with non-shared clonotypes, clonotypes shared by all four sorted-subset donors had higher generation probabilities. When four donors were compared, the shared fraction of clonotypes was about 5% for naive CD4, approximately 3.3% for naive CD8, more than 2% for memory CD4, and under 0.5% for memory CD8. Even with the large sequencing depth, rarefaction of the sorted-subset datasets indicated that sequencing was incomplete. Pairwise subsampling led to the expectation that sequencing depth would affect the degree of clonotype sharing among donors.

From its cysteine to its phenylalanine, the CDR3 spans 14 amino acids. Here the CDR3 DNA is all that survives: 42 bases in frame from base 1. A distance of 6 bases separates the germline ends of V and J, which lose 0 bases and 3 bases respectively. As encoded in the germline V gene, CDR1 is MGHRA while CDR2 is YSYEKL. Using the deep immunoSEQ assay, multiplex PCR amplified TCR CDR3 regions from genomic DNA. Extracted genomic DNA from each cell subset was spread evenly across all wells of several immunoSEQ 96-well plates, with each plate serving as a replicate. For sorted subsets, roughly 200 ng of genomic DNA, equivalent to 25,000 to 35,000 T cell genomes, went into each replicate PCR. Purified libraries were measured with a Qubit 3.0 fluorometer, size-checked on a Bioanalyzer 2100, and measured again with the KAPA Library Quantification kit. Each immunoSEQ 96-well plate was sequenced on its own single-read 150-cycle Illumina NextSeq 550 flow cell. The authors' analysis ran thus. Because only junctional sequences without quality scores were contained in the immunoSEQ output, filtering matching that applied to full-length reads could not be performed. To assign V/J genes and CDR3, sequences were annotated against IMGT germline references using PyIR, a Python wrapper for IgBLAST v1.9. Reads with weak V/J assignments (E-value above 1e-6), missing CDR3, stop codons, out-of-frame junctions, or ambiguous translated residues were removed. A V3J clonotype was defined by an identical inferred V gene, J gene, and CDR3 amino acid sequence. The percentage overlap between two repertoires was calculated by dividing the number of shared unique clonotypes by the size of the smaller repertoire. Richness of each repertoire was evaluated using RTK rarefaction, the Chao1 estimator, and Recon v2.1 estimates of unobserved clonotypes. OLGA was used to compute generation probabilities for all TCRbeta clonotypes that the gDNA method yielded from a handful of donors. TCRdb carries this immuneACCESS record with in-frame sequences only. Its versions omit some clonotypes, under half of them owing to an unresolved V gene in the studies checked, with the rest unexplained. V, J and clone size were drawn from that table, and D and trimming were deduced from the DNA. A total of 550,000 to 850,000 clones appear in this sample, around two thirds of them only once. The ten largest make up approximately 1.6% of the sample.

Donors were healthy HIV-negative adults with no recently reported acute infections or vaccinations. Every donor was a Caucasian adult living in Nashville, Tennessee, USA. CD4+ T cells were enriched through magnetic negative selection, after which naive cells were positively selected on CD45RA and the remaining negative fraction served as the memory subset. Blood was obtained by leukapheresis, after which PBMCs were separated by Ficoll-Histopaque density gradient centrifugation and cryopreserved in liquid nitrogen vapor phase. Analytical flow cytometry was used to check the purity and quantity of each magnetically sorted T cell population. Genomic DNA was isolated from each sorted fraction and quantified by UV absorbance on a Nanodrop 2000c. This clone was observed a few times. Its antigen is not yet known. Within one base of it there is no much larger clone, and no base qualities were kept.

Recombination connected TRBV4-1 to TRBJ1-5; confidence is insufficient to name the D gene. The clonotype comes from a woman aged 30 to 39 in good health. Sequencing was carried out using memory CD4+ T cells sorted from blood. This specimen's cell subset or site label, interpreted: CD45RA-negative fraction. Here is the DNA: TGCGCCAGCAGCCAAGACACGAACAATCAGCCCCAGCATTTT. This gives the protein CASSQDTNNQPQHF.